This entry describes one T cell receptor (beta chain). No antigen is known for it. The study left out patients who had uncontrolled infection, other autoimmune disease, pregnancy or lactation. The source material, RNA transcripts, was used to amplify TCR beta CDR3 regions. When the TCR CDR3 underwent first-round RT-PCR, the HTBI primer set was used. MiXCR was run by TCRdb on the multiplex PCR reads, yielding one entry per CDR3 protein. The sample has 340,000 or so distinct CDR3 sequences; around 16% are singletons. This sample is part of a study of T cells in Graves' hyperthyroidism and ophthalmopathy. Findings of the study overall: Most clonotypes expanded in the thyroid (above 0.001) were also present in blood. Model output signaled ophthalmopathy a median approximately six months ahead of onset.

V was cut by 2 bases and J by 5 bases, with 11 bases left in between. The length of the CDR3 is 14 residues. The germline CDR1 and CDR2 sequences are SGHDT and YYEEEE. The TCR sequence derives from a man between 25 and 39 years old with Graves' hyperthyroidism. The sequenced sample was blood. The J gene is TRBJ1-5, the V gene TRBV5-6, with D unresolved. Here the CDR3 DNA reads TGTGCCAGCAGCTTAGGATTGACCGATCAGCCCCAGCATTTT. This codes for CASSLGLTDQPQHF.